This TCR beta chain was documented in a study of blood T cells in healthy people across ages. Healthy Caucasians from Russia aged roughly 6 to 100 served as donors. PCR was performed a second time for about 6 to 12 cycles using a sample-barcoded 5' primer and a J-beta primer mix. TCRdb processed the 5' RACE reads anew with MiXCR; each CDR3 protein has one entry. Of fewer than 900,000 distinct CDR3 sequences detected, roughly 35% appear once; the ten largest clones hold over 10%. Broader study findings: Diversity estimates drawn from one million T cells were deemed underestimates. For the donors, CMV status was unknown and possibly confounded expanded clonotype changes.

About this clonotype: Its cognate antigen is unknown.

The sample consisted of blood. This receptor was identified in a man aged 18 to 29 in good health.

CDR3 amino acids: CSARDELAVRGNEQYF. DNA of the CDR3: TGCAGTGCTAGAGACGAACTAGCAGTTAGAGGCAATGAGCAGTACTTC. The chain combines TRBV20-1 with TRBJ2-5, with a possible D match to TRBD2 (6 bases). The CDR3 runs 16 residues. Germline V gene lookup returns CDR1 DFQATT and CDR2 SNEGSKA (reference sequence). The V end lost 0 bases, the J end lost 11 bases, and 25 bases lay between the germline ends.